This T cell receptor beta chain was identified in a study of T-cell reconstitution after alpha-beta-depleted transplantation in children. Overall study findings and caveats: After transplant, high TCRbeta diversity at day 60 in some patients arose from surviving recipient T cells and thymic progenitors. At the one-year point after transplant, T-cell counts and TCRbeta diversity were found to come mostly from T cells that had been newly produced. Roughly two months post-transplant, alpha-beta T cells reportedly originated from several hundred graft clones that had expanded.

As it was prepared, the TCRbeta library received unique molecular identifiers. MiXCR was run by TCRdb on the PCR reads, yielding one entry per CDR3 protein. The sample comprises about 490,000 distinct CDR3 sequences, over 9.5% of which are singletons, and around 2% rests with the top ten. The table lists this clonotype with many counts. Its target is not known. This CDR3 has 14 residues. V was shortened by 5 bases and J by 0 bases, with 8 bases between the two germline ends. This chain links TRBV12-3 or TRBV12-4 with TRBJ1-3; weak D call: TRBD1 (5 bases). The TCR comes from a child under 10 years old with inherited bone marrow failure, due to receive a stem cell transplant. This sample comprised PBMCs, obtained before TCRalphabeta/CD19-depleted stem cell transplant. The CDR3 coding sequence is TGTGCCAGCAGTCCGGACAACTCTGGAAACACCATATATTTT. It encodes CASSPDNSGNTIYF.